This T cell receptor (beta chain) appears in the sequencing data of a study of T cells in Graves' hyperthyroidism and ophthalmopathy. Looking at the study overall: Once the initial diagnosis was made, peripheral blood was obtained before any treatment.

This clonotype has at least ten counts. The antigen is undetermined. General observations from the study: Among thyroid clonotypes expanded above 0.001, most also appeared in blood. Ophthalmopathy was told apart from stable hyperthyroidism by a 13 V-J model.

TCR beta CDR3 region amplification was performed from RNA transcripts. First-round RT-PCR of the TCR CDR3 relied on the HTBI primer set. Via MiXCR, TCRdb re-called the multiplex PCR reads, giving one row per CDR3 protein. Counted here are around 700,000 distinct CDR3 sequences, 18% occurring once; the ten biggest clones make up roughly a sixth. Germline V gene data show CDR1 as DFQATT and CDR2 as SNEGSKA (reference sequence). The CDR3 is made up of 18 amino acids. J gave up 5 bases and V 0 bases, and 10 bases lay outside the gene matches. The V and J genes are TRBV20-1 and TRBJ2-5; TRBD2 matches 15 bases. Sequencing was done on a sample of blood. This TCR was sampled from a woman aged 45-65 years with Graves' hyperthyroidism that later progressed to Graves' ophthalmopathy. CDR3 in amino acids: CSARDLGLAGGRWETQYF. The CDR3 nucleotides are TGCAGTGCTAGAGATCTAGGACTAGCGGGGGGGCGATGGGAGACCCAGTACTTC.